The 17 T cell receptor beta chains below were found in one sample sequenced in a study of cytomegalovirus exposure and HLA in healthy donors. Both 60 Vbeta primers and 13 Jbeta primers went into the PCR. Assay used: immunoSEQ multiplex PCR; TCRdb lists only in-frame clones, some missing. Of about 130,000 clones listed, approximately 82% are singletons. Sequenced sample: PBMCs. These receptor sequences come from a boy aged 2 to 10 in good health and CMV-seronegative.

The chain is built from TRBV9 and TRBJ1-2; 7 bases align to TRBD1. The CDR3 is made up of 16 amino acids. V gave up 4 bases and J gave up 2 bases; unmatched junction bases: 11. The V gene's germline CDR1 is SGDLS and CDR2 YYNGEE. The CDR3 DNA sequence: TGTGCCAGCAGCTTCCGAGGGGACAGTTTAAACTATGGCTACACCTTC. Translation gives CASSFRGDSLNYGYTF.

The V and J genes are TRBV30 and TRBJ2-5, with 9 positions matching TRBD2. V trimming: 3 bases; J trimming: 5 bases; junction bases outside the gene matches: 13. Germline loops: CDR1 GTSNPN, CDR2 SVGIG (reference sequence). The CDR3 runs 16 residues. The CDR3 sequence: CAWSQPSAGGYETQYF. As DNA, the CDR3 is TGTGCCTGGAGCCAACCCTCGGCGGGAGGGTATGAGACCCAGTACTTC.

The chain joins TRBV27 to TRBJ1-2; TRBD1 agrees at 9 bases. CDR1 is MNHEY, CDR2 SMNVEV, per germline (reference sequence). The V segment lost 5 bases and the J segment 4 bases; nucleotides outside the gene matches: 8. The CDR3 has 15 residues. The CDR3: CASSTWTGAVYGYTF. The CDR3, as DNA: TGTGCCAGCAGTACCTGGACAGGGGCAGTCTATGGCTACACCTTC.

DNA for the CDR3: TGTGCCAGCAGCAAAGGACTAGCGGGAGGAAACAATGAGCAGTTCTTC. Translating gives CASSKGLAGGNNEQFF. V gene TRBV11-2 combines with J gene TRBJ2-1; 14 bases agree with TRBD2. The CDR3 is 16 residues long. CDR1 is SGHAT, CDR2 FQNNGV, per germline. Germline trimming cut 5 bases from V and 5 bases from J; bases unmatched to any gene: 5.

The gene calls are TRBV30 and TRBJ2-7; TRBD1 agrees at 8 bases. The CDR3 totals 14 residues. From germline, CDR1 is GTSNPN and CDR2 SVGIG (reference sequence). V shed 3 bases, J shed 1 base, and the junction held 5 bases outside the gene matches. DNA of the CDR3: TGTGCCTGGAGGGCTCGGACAGGGTCCTACGAGCAGTACTTC. It is translated as CAWRARTGSYEQYF.

CDR3 in amino acids: CASSIIRTGANTEAFF. The CDR3 coding sequence is TGTGCCAGCAGCATTATAAGGACAGGCGCGAACACTGAAGCTTTCTTT. V is TRBV21-1 and J is TRBJ1-1; TRBD1, the table's D call, was not compared with the DNA. TRBV21-1 constitutes a pseudogene. This CDR3 has 16 residues.

The CDR3 DNA reads TGTGCCAGCACCCCCTGGCTCCCTGGAAACACCATATATTTT. This gives the protein CASTPWLPGNTIYF. The V call is TRBV7-6, the J call TRBJ1-3; D remains ambiguous. The CDR3 sequence is 14 residues long. V lost 7 bases to trimming and J lost 2 bases, with 12 bases between them. Germline V gives CDR1 SGHVS, CDR2 FNYEAQ.

This rearrangement joins TRBV7-9 to TRBJ2-3; a weak D match, TRBD1 (7 bases). The CDR3 is 18 amino acids. Trimming took 5 bases from V and 1 from J, leaving 22 bases between them. The germline V gene encodes CDR1 SEHNR and CDR2 FQNEAQ (reference sequence). Written as DNA, the CDR3 is TGTGCCAGCAGCCCAGGGGGGTTAGGGGTCCTGGGCACAGATACGCAGTATTTT. Protein product: CASSPGGLGVLGTDTQYF.

In this sample, this clone turned up once. The rearrangement links TRBV7-2 to TRBJ2-7, with 9 nucleotides matching TRBD1. V shed 1 base, J shed 5 bases, and the junction held 0 bases outside the gene matches. The CDR3 sequence is 13 residues long. Germline loops: CDR1 SGHTA, CDR2 FQGNSA. CDR3 loop: CASSLGTGDEQYV. The CDR3 DNA is TGTGCCAGCAGCTTAGGGACAGGGGACGAGCAGTACGTC.

This chain connects TRBV7-9 to TRBJ1-1; D is undetermined. The CDR3 runs to 15 residues. V was trimmed by 11 bases and J by 4 bases, leaving 23 bases between them. The germline V gene has CDR1 SEHNR and CDR2 FQNEAQ (reference sequence). The CDR3 is CASRFGYGEGTEAFF. CDR3 bases: TGTGCCTCACGGTTCGGGTACGGTGAGGGCACTGAAGCTTTCTTT.

This clone showed up just a few times. The chain combines TRBV28 with TRBJ2-2; D possibly corresponds to TRBD1 (6 bases). This CDR3 region has 16 residues. The V gene's germline CDR1 is MDHEN and CDR2 SYDVKM. Trimming shortened V by 5 bases and J by 1 base, and 14 bases separated the two germline ends. The CDR3 protein is CASSPSRTENTGELFF. As DNA, the CDR3 is TGTGCCAGCAGTCCCTCTAGGACAGAGAACACCGGGGAGCTGTTTTTT.

The chain uses TRBV7-9 and TRBJ2-1, with D possibly matching TRBD2 (6 bases). The CDR3 is 15 amino acids. V lost 2 bases to trimming and J lost 4 bases, with 12 bases between them. The germline CDR1 and CDR2 sequences are SEHNR and FQNEAQ (reference sequence). The CDR3 region is CASSLRGAGYNEQFF. As DNA, the CDR3 is TGTGCCAGCAGCTTAAGGGGCGCGGGATACAATGAGCAGTTCTTC.

This sequence joins TRBV7-2 and TRBJ2-2; tentatively, D is TRBD2 (6 bases). CDR3 size: 14 residues. V shed 5 bases and J shed 6 bases, with 13 bases lying between them. Per the germline V gene, CDR1 is SGHTA and CDR2 is FQGNSA. In DNA, the CDR3 is TGTGCCAGCAGCCCCCAGGGCGGGGCCGGGGAGCTGTTTTTT. This codes for CASSPQGGAGELFF.

The chain joins TRBV19 to TRBJ1-1, with D tentatively TRBD1 (5 bases). CDR1 LNHDA and CDR2 SQIVND come from the germline V gene (reference sequence). Between the trimmed V and J ends, which lost 5 bases and 6 bases, there was a span of 10 bases. This CDR3 has 12 amino acids. In DNA, the CDR3 is TGTGCCAGTAGTGTCCAGGGCGCTGAAGCTTTCTTT. Amino acids: CASSVQGAEAFF.

About this clone itself: The junction departs from germline at one end; a sequencing error may be responsible. This chain uses TRBV7-9 with TRBJ2-1, with D possibly matching TRBD2 (5 bases). Germline CDR1 is SEHNR and CDR2 is FQNEAQ (reference sequence). The CDR3 is 17 residues long. CDR3 sequence reads: CSSSSPRLRRFGNEQFF. In DNA, the CDR3 is TGTTCCAGCAGCTCCCCCCGTTTAAGGAGGTTTGGGAATGAGCAGTTCTTC.

CDR3 amino acids: CASGLLKQGASSPLHF. DNA for the CDR3: TGTGCTAGTGGTTTGTTAAAACAGGGGGCCAGCTCACCCCTCCACTTT. V is TRBV12-5 and J is TRBJ1-6, with 9 bases aligning to TRBD1. The CDR3 sequence is 16 residues long. Per the germline V gene, CDR1 is LGHNT and CDR2 is FRNRAP. Trimming took 2 bases from V and 10 from J; bases not matched to a gene: 9.

The gene calls are TRBV2 and TRBJ2-3; tentative D call: TRBD1 (6 bases). The CDR3 consists of 14 residues. CDR1 is SNHLY, CDR2 FYNNEI, per germline. V lost 7 bases and J lost 0, with 11 bases in between. CDR3 coding DNA: TGTGCCAGCAAGACAGGCCCTAGCACAGATACGCAGTATTTT. Residues: CASKTGPSTDTQYF.